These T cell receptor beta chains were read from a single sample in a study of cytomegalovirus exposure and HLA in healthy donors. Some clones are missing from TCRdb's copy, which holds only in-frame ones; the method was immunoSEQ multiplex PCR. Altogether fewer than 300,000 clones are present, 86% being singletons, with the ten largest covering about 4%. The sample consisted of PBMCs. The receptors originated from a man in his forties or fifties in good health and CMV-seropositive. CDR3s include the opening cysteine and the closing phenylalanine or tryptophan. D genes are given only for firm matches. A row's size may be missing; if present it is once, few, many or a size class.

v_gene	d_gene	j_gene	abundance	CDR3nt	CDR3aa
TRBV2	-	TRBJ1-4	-	TGTGCCAGTTTTGAAGGACTCAGGGAAAAACTGTTTTTT	CASFEGLREKLFF
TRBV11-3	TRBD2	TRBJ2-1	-	TGTGCCAGCTCGGGACTAGCCGCTGGGGAGCAGTTCTTC	CASSGLAAGEQFF
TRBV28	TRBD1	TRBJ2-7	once	TGTGCCAGCAGTTTATGGGACAGGGGCGAGCAGTACTTC	CASSLWDRGEQYF
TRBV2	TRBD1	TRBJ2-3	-	TGTGCCAGCAGGCGACAGGGGAAGTCACTGGTCGGCACAGATACGCAGTATTTT	CASRRQGKSLVGTDTQYF
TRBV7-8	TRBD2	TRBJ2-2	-	TGTGCCAGCAGCTTAGCGATCGTAACTAGCGGAGACACCGGGGAGCTGTTTTTT	CASSLAIVTSGDTGELFF
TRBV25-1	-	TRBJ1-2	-	TGTGCCAGCAGTGAGGCCAGGGGATACTATGGCTACACCTTC	CASSEARGYYGYTF
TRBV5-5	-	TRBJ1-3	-	TGTGCCAGCGGCCTTCAGGCATCGGGAAACACCATATATTTT	CASGLQASGNTIYF
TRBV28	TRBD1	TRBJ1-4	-	TGTGCCAGCAGTCCAACGGGACAGGGGAGGGAAAAACTGTTTTTT	CASSPTGQGREKLFF
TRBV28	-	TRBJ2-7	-	TGTGCCAGCAGTTTATCATACGGGAGCTCCTACGAGCAGTACTTC	CASSLSYGSSYEQYF
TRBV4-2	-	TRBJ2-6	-	TGTGCCAGCAGCCGGCCAGTCTCTGGGGCCAACGTCCTGACTTTC	CASSRPVSGANVLTF
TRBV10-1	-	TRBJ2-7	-	TGCGCCAGGCATTACCGACAGGTTTCAACCTACGAGCAGTACTTC	CARHYRQVSTYEQYF
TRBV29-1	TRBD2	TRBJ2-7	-	TGCAGCGTTGTAGGGGGAGCTAGCGGGGTCTCCTACGAGCAGTACTTC	CSVVGGASGVSYEQYF
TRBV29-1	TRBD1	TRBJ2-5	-	TGCAGCGTCCGTAGACAGGGTCGGCGAGAGACCCAGTACTTC	CSVRRQGRRETQYF
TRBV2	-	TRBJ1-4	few	TGTGCCAGCAGTGGGGGGACATCTCCCAGGAATGAAAAACTGTTTTTT	CASSGGTSPRNEKLFF
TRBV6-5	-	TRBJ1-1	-	TGTGCCAGCAGCAGCAGTGGAGTGAACACTGAAGCTTTCTTT	CASSSSGVNTEAFF
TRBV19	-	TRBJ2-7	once	TGTGCCAGTAGTATGACTTATTCCTACGAGCAGTACTTC	CASSMTYSYEQYF
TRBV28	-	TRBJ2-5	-	TGTGCCAGCAGTTTCCTTGGCGGCCAAGAGACCCAGTACTTC	CASSFLGGQETQYF
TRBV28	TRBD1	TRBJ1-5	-	TGTGCCAGCAGTTCCGGGACAGGGAGACGTCAGCCCCAGCATTTT	CASSSGTGRRQPQHF
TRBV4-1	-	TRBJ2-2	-	TGCGCCAGCAGCCCCCTCCAGGGGAGTCGGACCGGGGAGCTGTTTTTT	CASSPLQGSRTGELFF
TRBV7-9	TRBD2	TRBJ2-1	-	TGTGCCAGCAGCCCCCACAGCGGGAGGGTCAATGAGCAGTTCTTC	CASSPHSGRVNEQFF
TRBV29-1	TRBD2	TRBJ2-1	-	TGCAGCGCTGCAGCGGGAGGGAAGAATGAGCAGTTCTTC	CSAAAGGKNEQFF
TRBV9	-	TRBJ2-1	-	TGTGCCAGCAGCGTAAAGGGGGGGAGGCTCTTCGACAATGAGCAGTTCTTC	CASSVKGGRLFDNEQFF
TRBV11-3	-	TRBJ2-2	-	TGTGCCAGCAGCCCCCCGGGGTCGAACACCGGGGAGCTGTTTTTT	CASSPPGSNTGELFF
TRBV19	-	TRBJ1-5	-	TGTGCCAGTAGTATAGTATCAGGGTATCAGCCCCAGCATTTT	CASSIVSGYQPQHF
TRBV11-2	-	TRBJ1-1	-	TGTGCCAGCAGCTTTGGCAGGGGAGGGGATGAAGCTTTCTTT	CASSFGRGGDEAFF
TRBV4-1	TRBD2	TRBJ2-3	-	TGCGCCAGCAGCTACCGGGTGGCTAGCGGTAGCACAGATACGCAGTATTTT	CASSYRVASGSTDTQYF
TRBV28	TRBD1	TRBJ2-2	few	TGTGCCAGCAGAAAGAACAGGGGGCGCGTCACCGGGGAGCTGTTTTTT	CASRKNRGRVTGELFF
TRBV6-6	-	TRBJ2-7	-	TGTGCCAGCAGGCAGGGGTACGAGCAGTACTTC	CASRQGYEQYF
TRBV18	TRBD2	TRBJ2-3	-	TGTGCCAGCTCACCCCCTAGCGGGAGTACAGATACGCAGTATTTT	CASSPPSGSTDTQYF
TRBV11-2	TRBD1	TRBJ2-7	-	TGTGCCAGCAGCCCCCGGACAGGGGGTTACGAGCAGTACTTC	CASSPRTGGYEQYF
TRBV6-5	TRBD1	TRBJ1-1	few	TGTGCCAGCAGTTATTTGACAGGGGGAGACTCTGAAGCTTTCTTT	CASSYLTGGDSEAFF
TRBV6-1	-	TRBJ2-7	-	TGTGCCAGCAGTGAAGAGAGAAGTCCGCCTTACGAGCAGTACTTC	CASSEERSPPYEQYF
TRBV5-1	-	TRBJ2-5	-	TGCGCCAGCAGCCGTGGACAGAACCAAGAGACCCAGTACTTC	CASSRGQNQETQYF
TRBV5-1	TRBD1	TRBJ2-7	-	TGCGCCAGCAGCTTGCCGAGACAGGGCGACGAGCAGTACTTC	CASSLPRQGDEQYF
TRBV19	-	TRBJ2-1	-	TGTGCCAGTAGTACTAGCTCTAGGAGAGGTCGCAATGAGCAGTTCTTC	CASSTSSRRGRNEQFF
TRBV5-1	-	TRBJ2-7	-	TGCGCCAGCAGCTTGTTACCCAGCGTGAACTCCTACGAGCAGTACTTC	CASSLLPSVNSYEQYF
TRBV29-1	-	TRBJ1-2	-	TGCAGCGTTGCCTCAGCCCTGGACAGTCCTTATGGCTACACCTTC	CSVASALDSPYGYTF
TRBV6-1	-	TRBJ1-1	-	TGTGCCAGCAGCCTCACAGGGACTGAAGCTTTCTTT	CASSLTGTEAFF
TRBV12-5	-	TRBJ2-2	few	TGTGCTAGTGGTTCTGGGGACAAGAACACCGGGGAGCTGTTTTTT	CASGSGDKNTGELFF
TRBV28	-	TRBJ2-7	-	TGTGCCAGCAGTTTAATAAAGCGGTTCTACCCCAGCTCCTACGAGCAGTACTTC	CASSLIKRFYPSSYEQYF
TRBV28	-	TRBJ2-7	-	TGTGCCAGCAGTTTATCGGAGGGGGCCCTCGGCGAGCAGTACTTC	CASSLSEGALGEQYF
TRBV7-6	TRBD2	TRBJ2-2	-	TGTGCCAGCAGCTTAGAAGCGGGAGGTGCGTCCGGGGAGCTGTTTTTT	CASSLEAGGASGELFF
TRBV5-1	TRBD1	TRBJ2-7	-	TGCGCCAGCAGCTTGACAGGGGCGAACTACGAGCAGTACTTC	CASSLTGANYEQYF
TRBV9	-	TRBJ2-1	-	TGTGCCAGCAGCGTAGAGGTTGGGAGTAGCTCCTACAATGAGCAGTTCTTC	CASSVEVGSSSYNEQFF
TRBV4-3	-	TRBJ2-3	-	TGCGCCAGCAGCCAAGATCCCGTCCGGGGTACGCAGTATTTT	CASSQDPVRGTQYF
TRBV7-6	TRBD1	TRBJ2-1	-	TGTGCCAGCAGCTCCCGGGACAGGGGCTACAATGAGCAGTTCTTC	CASSSRDRGYNEQFF
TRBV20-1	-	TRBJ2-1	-	TGCAGTGCTAGTTATTACAATGAGCAGTTCTTC	CSASYYNEQFF
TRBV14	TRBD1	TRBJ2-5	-	TGTGCCAGCAGCCCTAAGCAGGGGGTACGAGAGACCCAGTACTTC	CASSPKQGVRETQYF
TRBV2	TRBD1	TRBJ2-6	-	TGTGCCAGCAGTCCCGGACAGGGGAAATCTGGGGCCAACGTCCTGACTTTC	CASSPGQGKSGANVLTF
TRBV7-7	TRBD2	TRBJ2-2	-	TGTGCTAGCAGCTTAATAGCGGGAGGGACCGGGGAGCTGTTTTTT	CASSLIAGGTGELFF
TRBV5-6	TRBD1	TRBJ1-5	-	TGTGCCAGCAGCATCGGACAGGGGGATCAGCCCCAGCATTTT	CASSIGQGDQPQHF
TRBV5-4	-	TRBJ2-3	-	TGTGCCAGCAGCCATACTAGCAGGAGCACAGATACGCAGTATTTT	CASSHTSRSTDTQYF
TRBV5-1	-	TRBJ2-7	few	TGCGCCAGCAGCCCGGGATACACCTACGAGCAGTACTTC	CASSPGYTYEQYF
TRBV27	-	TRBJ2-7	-	TGTGCCAGCAGTTCCGCGGGACCTAGCTACGAGCAGTACTTC	CASSSAGPSYEQYF
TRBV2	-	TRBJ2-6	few	TGTGCCGGAGCCGCTAGCGCCATACGGGCTGGGGCCAACGTCCTGACTTTC	CAGAASAIRAGANVLTF
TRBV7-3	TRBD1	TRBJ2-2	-	TGTGCCAGCAGCTCCGGGACAGGAGGGAACACCGGGGAGCTGTTTTTT	CASSSGTGGNTGELFF
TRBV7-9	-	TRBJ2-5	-	TGTTCCAGCAGCGACTTCAGAGGACAAGAGACCCAGTACTTC	CSSSDFRGQETQYF
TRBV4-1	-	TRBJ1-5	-	TGCGCCAGCAGCCTTCAGGAGGGACAGCCCCAGCATTTT	CASSLQEGQPQHF
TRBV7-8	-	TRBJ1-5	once	TGTGCCAGCAGCCTAAATAGCAATCAGCCCCAGCATTTT	CASSLNSNQPQHF
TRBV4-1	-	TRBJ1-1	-	TGCGCCAGCAGCCAAGAAGGGGCAGCTCGGATCACTGAAGCTTTCTTT	CASSQEGAARITEAFF